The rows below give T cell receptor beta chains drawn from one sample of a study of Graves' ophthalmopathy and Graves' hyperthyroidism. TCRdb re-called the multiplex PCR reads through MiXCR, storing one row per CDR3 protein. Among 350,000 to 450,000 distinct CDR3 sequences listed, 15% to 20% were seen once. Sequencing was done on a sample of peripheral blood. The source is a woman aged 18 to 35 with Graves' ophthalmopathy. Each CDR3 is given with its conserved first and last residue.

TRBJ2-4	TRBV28	CASSLAEAKNIQYF
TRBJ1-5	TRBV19	CASSIVTPGQGTQPQHF
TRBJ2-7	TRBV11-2	CASSLDGQGYEQYF
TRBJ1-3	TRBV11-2	CASSLDAPGQGSGNTIYF
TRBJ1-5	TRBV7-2	CASSLAPPGLIIGNQPQHF
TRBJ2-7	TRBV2	CASSELGQGALEQYF
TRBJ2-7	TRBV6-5	CASSRPFYEQYF
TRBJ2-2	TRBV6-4	CASATSGGGTGELFF
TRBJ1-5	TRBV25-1	CASSGHTGRGNQPQHF
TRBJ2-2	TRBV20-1	CSGLSGRDTGELFF
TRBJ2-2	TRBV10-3	CAITPGQTGELFF
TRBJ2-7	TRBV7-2	CASSSSTGYEQYF
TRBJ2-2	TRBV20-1	CSASPWTSGATGELFF
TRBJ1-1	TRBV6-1	CASSAGTGPTEAFF
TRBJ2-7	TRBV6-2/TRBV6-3	CASSYSGGLMEQYF
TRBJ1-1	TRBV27	CASSPIIDMNTEAFF
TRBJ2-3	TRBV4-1	CASSQGPQGAGGSTDTQYF
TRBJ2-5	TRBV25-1	CASSVGTSGQETQYF
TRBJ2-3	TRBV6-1	CASSPDSFSTDTQYF
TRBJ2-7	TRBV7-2	CASSLGRLTGYEQYF
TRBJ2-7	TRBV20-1	CSARHYRASTYEQYF
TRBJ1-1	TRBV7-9	CSSRRENTEAFF
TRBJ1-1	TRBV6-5	CASSSATGPKESTEAFF
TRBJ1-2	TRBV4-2	CASSLGGTDIYGYTF
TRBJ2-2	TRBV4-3	CASSQSFSGANTGELFF
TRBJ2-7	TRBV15	CATSTMDPSEQYF
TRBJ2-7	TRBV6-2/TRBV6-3	CASSYSTAGGPYEQYF
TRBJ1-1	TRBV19	CASSIGAGIGNTEAFF
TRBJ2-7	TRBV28	CASTTDRGATYEQYF
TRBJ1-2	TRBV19	CASSIRTGGNYGYTF
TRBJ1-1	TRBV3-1	CASSPGGGGAFF
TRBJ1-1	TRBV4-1	CASGSPGAQGTEAFF
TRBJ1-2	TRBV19	CASSPYIGPYGYTF
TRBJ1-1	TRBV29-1	CSVESKTGFADGYEAFF
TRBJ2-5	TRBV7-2	CASSYRQGAGEETQYF